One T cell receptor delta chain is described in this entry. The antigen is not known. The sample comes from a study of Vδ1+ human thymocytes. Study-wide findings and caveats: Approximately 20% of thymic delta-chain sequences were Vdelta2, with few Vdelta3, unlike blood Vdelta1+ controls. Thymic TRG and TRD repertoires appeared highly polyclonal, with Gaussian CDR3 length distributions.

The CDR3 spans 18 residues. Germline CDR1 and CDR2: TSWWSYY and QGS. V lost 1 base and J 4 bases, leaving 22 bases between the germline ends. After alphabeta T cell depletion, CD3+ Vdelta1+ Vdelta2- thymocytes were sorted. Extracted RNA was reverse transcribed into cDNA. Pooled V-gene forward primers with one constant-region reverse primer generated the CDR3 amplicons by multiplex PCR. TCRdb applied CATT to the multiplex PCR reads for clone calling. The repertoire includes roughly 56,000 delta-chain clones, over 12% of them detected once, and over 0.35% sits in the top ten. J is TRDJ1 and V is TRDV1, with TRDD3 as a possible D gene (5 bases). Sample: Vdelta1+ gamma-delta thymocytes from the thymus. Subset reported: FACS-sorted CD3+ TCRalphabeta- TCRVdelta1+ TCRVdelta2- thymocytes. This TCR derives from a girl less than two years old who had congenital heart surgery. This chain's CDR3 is CALGERLPYPMGSDKLIF. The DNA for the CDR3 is TGTGCTCTTGGGGAACGTCTCCCGTACCCCATGGGGAGCGATAAACTCATCTTT.